The 3 T cell receptor beta chains presented below share a single source sample, sequenced in a study of T-cell reconstitution after alpha-beta-depleted transplantation in children. The TCRbeta library incorporated unique molecular identifiers. TCRdb passed the PCR reads through MiXCR, listing each CDR3 protein once. The table shows more than 200,000 distinct CDR3 sequences, with 20% to 30% occurring only once. The sample was PBMCs, mostly from graft donor cells, taken 360 days after TCRalphabeta/CD19-depleted stem cell transplant. These receptors came from a female patient aged 2-15 years who had a stem cell transplant for congenital amegakaryocytic thrombocytopenia, so the T cells may come from the graft donor.

This chain links TRBV7-8 with TRBJ2-1, with 11 bases identical to TRBD2. After removal of 6 bases from V and 6 bases from J, the junction contained 10 bases not matched to a gene. CDR1 SGHVS and CDR2 FQNEAQ come from the germline V gene. This CDR3 is 16 amino acids long. This CDR3 is CASSDRALAGANEQFF. Written as DNA, the CDR3 is TGTGCCAGCAGTGACCGCGCACTAGCGGGAGCCAATGAGCAGTTCTTC.

The chain couples TRBV2 to TRBJ2-3, with D unresolved. CDR1 and CDR2 from the germline V gene are SNHLY and FYNNEI. The CDR3 runs 13 residues. Trimming stripped 3 bases from V and 6 bases from J, with 10 bases between. CDR3 DNA: TGTGCCAGCAGTGAGATGCTTTTGGATACGCAGTATTTT. Its protein is CASSEMLLDTQYF.

The sample holds a few counts of this clonotype. The chain links TRBV5-1 to TRBJ1-2; unclear D gene. V lost 4 bases to trimming and J lost 8 bases, with 18 bases between them. CDR3 length: 14 amino acids. Germline-derived CDR1 and CDR2 are SGHRS and YFSETQ. The CDR3 nucleotides are TGCGCCAGCAGCAGCGGAGGAGGTCCGTTGGGCTACACCTTC. The encoded protein is CASSSGGGPLGYTF. Looking up the rest from reference TRBV5-1 and TRBJ1-2 gives the full variable domain: KAGVTQTPRYLIKTRGQQVTLSCSPISGHRSVSWYQQTPGQGLQFLFEYFSETQRNKGNFPGRFSGRQFSNSRSEMNVSTLELGDSALYLCASSSGGGPLGYTFGSGTRLTVV.